The clone carrying this TCR beta chain was counted once. Its target is not known. The sample comes from a study of T cell responses to AZD1222 COVID-19 vaccine. Whole-study results and caveats: Only 5 or 6 individuals given AZD1222 were seropositive at baseline.

TCRdb keeps only in-frame clones here, not all; method: immunoSEQ multiplex PCR. The table records approximately 150,000 clones, about 90% of them present only once. Germline V gene data show CDR1 as LGHNA and CDR2 as YNFKEQ. The CDR3 is made up of 12 amino acids. V lost 0 bases to trimming and J lost 7 bases, with 3 bases between them. The chain employs TRBV4-2 and TRBJ1-4, with D hard to call. This TCR was sampled from an adult who received the AZD1222 COVID-19 vaccine. The sequences come from peripheral blood, collected 28 days after the second AZD1222 dose. The CDR3 region is CASSQEGEKLFF. The CDR3 DNA reads as TGTGCCAGCAGCCAAGAGGGTGAAAAACTGTTTTTT.